The clone carrying this T cell receptor (beta chain) came up many times. Its specificity is not known. This specimen belongs to a study of blood T cells in healthy people across ages. Study observations and caveats: A strong correlation was seen between TCR beta diversity and naive T cell percentage. Among long-lived donors, naive CD4+ cells were more numerous and diversity higher than in aged donors.

CDR3 length: 12 residues. The V gene lost 6 bases and the J gene lost 8 bases, with 11 bases spanning the gap. Combining a sample-barcoded 5' primer with a J-beta primer mix, a second PCR ran for about 6 to 11 cycles. One entry per CDR3 protein, called by TCRdb with MiXCR from the 5' RACE reads. The sample lists 730,000 or so distinct CDR3 sequences; roughly 43% were seen once. The receptor was derived from an older woman in good health. The chain carries TRBV12-3 or TRBV12-4 and TRBJ2-4; possibly TRBD2 for D (5 bases). Material for sequencing was blood. The CDR3 here is CASRSDGDIQYF. The CDR3 DNA reads TGTGCCAGCAGATCAGACGGGGACATTCAGTACTTC.